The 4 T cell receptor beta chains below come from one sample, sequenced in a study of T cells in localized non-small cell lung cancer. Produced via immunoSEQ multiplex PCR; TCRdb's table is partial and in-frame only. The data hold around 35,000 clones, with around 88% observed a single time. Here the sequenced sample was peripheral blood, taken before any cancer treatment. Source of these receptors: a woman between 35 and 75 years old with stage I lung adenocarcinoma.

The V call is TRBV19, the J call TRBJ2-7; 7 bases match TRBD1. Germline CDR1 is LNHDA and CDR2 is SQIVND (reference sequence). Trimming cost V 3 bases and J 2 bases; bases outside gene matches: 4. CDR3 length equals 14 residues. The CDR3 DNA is TGTGCCAGTAGTATCACAGGGGCGGCCTACGAGCAGTACTTC. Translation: CASSITGAAYEQYF.

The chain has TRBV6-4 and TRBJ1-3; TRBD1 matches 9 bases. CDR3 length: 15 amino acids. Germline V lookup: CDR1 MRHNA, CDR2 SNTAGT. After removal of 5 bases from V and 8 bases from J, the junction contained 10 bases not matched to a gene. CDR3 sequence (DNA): TGTGCCAGCAGTAAATGGACAGGGGAAAAGGACACCATATATTTT. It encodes CASSKWTGEKDTIYF.

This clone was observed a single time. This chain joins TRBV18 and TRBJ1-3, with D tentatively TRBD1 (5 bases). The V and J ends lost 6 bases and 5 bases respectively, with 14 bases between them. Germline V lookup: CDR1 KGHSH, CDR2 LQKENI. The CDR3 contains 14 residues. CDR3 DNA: TGTGCCAGCTCCCCCGGGACGAATCGAAACACCATATATTTT. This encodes CASSPGTNRNTIYF.

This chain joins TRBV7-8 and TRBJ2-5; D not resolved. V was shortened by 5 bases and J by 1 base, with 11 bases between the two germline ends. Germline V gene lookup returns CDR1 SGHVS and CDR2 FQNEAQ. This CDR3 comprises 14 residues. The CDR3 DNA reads TGTGCCAGCAGCCGCGGACGGACCCAAGAGACCCAGTACTTC. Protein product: CASSRGRTQETQYF.